A selection of T cell receptor beta chains follows, all from one sample in a study of T cell changes during pregnancy in multiple sclerosis. Clones were read by immunoSEQ multiplex PCR, and TCRdb kept only the in-frame ones, dropping some. This table has some 70,000 clones, under 95% appearing once. Specimen: peripheral blood, collected in the second trimester of pregnancy. The receptors shown here come from a female donor in good health, enrolled as a control in a pregnancy study. The CDR3 runs from the conserved cysteine through the conserved F or W. Each record gives: clone size, D gene, J gene, V gene, CDR3 DNA, CDR3 protein. The D gene is left open where the match is weak. Part of the rows lack a size; the others show once, few, many or a class for expanded clones.

clone_size: NA; d_call: TRBD1; j_call: TRBJ1-3; v_call: TRBV5-6; cdr3_nt: TGTGCCAGCAGCCCGACAGGGGTGGGTGGAAACACCATATATTTT; cdr3_aa: CASSPTGVGGNTIYF
clone_size: NA; d_call: NA; j_call: TRBJ2-6; v_call: TRBV6-1; cdr3_nt: TGTGCCAGCAGTGTTGATAGCTCTGGGGCCAACGTCCTGACTTTC; cdr3_aa: CASSVDSSGANVLTF
clone_size: once; d_call: NA; j_call: TRBJ2-2; v_call: TRBV6-1; cdr3_nt: TGTGCCAGCGTGCGAAGCACTAACACCGGGGAGCTGTTTTTT; cdr3_aa: CASVRSTNTGELFF
clone_size: once; d_call: TRBD2; j_call: TRBJ2-7; v_call: TRBV9; cdr3_nt: TGTGCCAGCAGCCCGGGACTAGCGGGGGCCTACGAGCAGTACTTC; cdr3_aa: CASSPGLAGAYEQYF
clone_size: NA; d_call: TRBD2; j_call: TRBJ2-7; v_call: TRBV4-2; cdr3_nt: TGTGCCAGCAGCCCCGGGACTAGCGAAAACTACGAGCAGTACTTC; cdr3_aa: CASSPGTSENYEQYF
clone_size: NA; d_call: TRBD1; j_call: TRBJ1-2; v_call: TRBV7-2; cdr3_nt: TGTGCCAGCAGCGTGACAGGGGACTATGGCTACACCTTC; cdr3_aa: CASSVTGDYGYTF
clone_size: once; d_call: TRBD1; j_call: TRBJ1-5; v_call: TRBV28; cdr3_nt: TGTGCCAGCAGGAAGACAGGGGGGGGTCAGCCCCAGCATTTT; cdr3_aa: CASRKTGGGQPQHF
clone_size: NA; d_call: TRBD1; j_call: TRBJ2-1; v_call: TRBV6-4; cdr3_nt: TGTGCCAGCAGTGAGACAGGGGGCGCGATTAGTGAGCAGTTCTTC; cdr3_aa: CASSETGGAISEQFF
clone_size: NA; d_call: TRBD1; j_call: TRBJ2-3; v_call: TRBV7-2; cdr3_nt: TGTGCCAGCAGCCTACCTCCCGGGACAGGGTCCGATGCAGATACGCAGTATTTT; cdr3_aa: CASSLPPGTGSDADTQYF
clone_size: NA; d_call: TRBD2; j_call: TRBJ2-1; v_call: TRBV6-5; cdr3_nt: TGTGCCAGCAGCTTAACTAGCGGACCCTTCGATGAGCAGTTCTTC; cdr3_aa: CASSLTSGPFDEQFF
clone_size: once; d_call: TRBD1; j_call: TRBJ2-1; v_call: TRBV25-1; cdr3_nt: TGTGCCAGCAGTAGGTCAGGGGGCTTCAATGAGCAGTTCTTC; cdr3_aa: CASSRSGGFNEQFF
clone_size: NA; d_call: NA; j_call: TRBJ1-5; v_call: TRBV4-2; cdr3_nt: TGTGCCAGCAGCTACAGTGGCAATCAGCCCCAGCATTTT; cdr3_aa: CASSYSGNQPQHF